Each of the 32 T cell receptor beta chains below was sequenced from the same sample in a study of a mutant IDH1 vaccine in newly diagnosed glioma. Regarding time point: baseline, week 1 (first vaccination visit). Noted treatment: pre-vaccination baseline after standard-of-care therapy. TCRdb's table, derived via immunoSEQ multiplex PCR, lists solely in-frame clones and lacks some. The data show tens of thousands of clones, under 90% seen once. Sample: PBMCs, taken from a glioma patient treated with radiotherapy, temozolomide or both. Source of these receptors: a woman between 45 and 65 years old with glioma.

This clone was found once. V and J are TRBV5-4 and TRBJ2-5, with a tentative D call TRBD1 (5 bases). CDR1 SGHNT and CDR2 YYREEE come from the germline V gene (reference sequence). The CDR3 is 14 residues long. V lost 0 bases and J 2 bases, leaving 8 bases between the germline ends. The CDR3, as DNA: TGTGCCAGCAGCTTGGGACAGAATCAAGAGACCCAGTACTTC. Encoded protein: CASSLGQNQETQYF.

This clone was seen just once. The chain joins TRBV2 to TRBJ2-2; the match to TRBD2 covers 12 bases. There are 15 residues in the CDR3. Trimming removed 7 bases from V and 6 bases from J; junction bases left unmatched: 6. Germline CDR1 reads SNHLY; CDR2 reads FYNNEI. The CDR3 DNA is TGTGCCAGCATACTAGCGGGGGGAGTCGCCGGGGAGCTGTTTTTT. It translates to CASILAGGVAGELFF.

This clone was seen more than once but under ten times. This chain links TRBV7-2 with TRBJ1-5, with TRBD1 identical over 7 bases. CDR1 is SGHTA, CDR2 FQGNSA, per germline. This CDR3 has 15 amino acids. J lost 4 bases, V lost 1 base, and 4 bases had no gene match. The DNA for the CDR3 is TGTGCCAGCAGCTTAGGACAGGGAATAAATCAGCCCCAGCATTTT. It is translated as CASSLGQGINQPQHF.

This clone was detected once. The genes are TRBV7-9 and TRBJ1-6; D is unclear. Per the germline V gene, CDR1 is SEHNR and CDR2 is FQNEAQ (reference sequence). The CDR3 loop spans 13 amino acids. V shed 2 bases and J shed 8 bases, with 7 bases lying between them. The CDR3 spells CASSLQPDSPLHF. CDR3 DNA: TGTGCCAGCAGCTTACAACCCGATTCACCCCTCCACTTT.

The V call is TRBV5-4, the J call TRBJ1-2, with TRBD1 as a possible D gene (5 bases). The CDR3 runs to 13 residues. Germline-derived CDR1 and CDR2 are SGHNT and YYREEE (reference sequence). The germline V and J ends were trimmed by 0 bases and 7 bases, with 10 bases remaining between them. As DNA, the CDR3 is TGTGCCAGCAGCTTGGCCAGGGAGGGTGGCTACACCTTC. It translates to CASSLAREGGYTF.

The chain's CDR3 is CASSLTGGARAPQHF. In nucleotides, the CDR3 is TGCGCCAGCAGTTTGACAGGGGGCGCGAGGGCTCCCCAGCATTTT. The chain uses TRBV5-1 and TRBJ1-5; 10 bases match TRBD1. The length of the CDR3 is 15 residues. After removal of 5 bases from V and 10 bases from J, the junction contained 12 bases not matched to a gene. Germline V lookup: CDR1 SGHRS, CDR2 YFSETQ.

V is TRBV6-5 and J is TRBJ1-1, with 9 bases fitting TRBD1. The CDR3 extends over 14 amino acids. V dropped 6 bases and J dropped 5; count of bases not matched to a gene: 7. Per germline, CDR1 MNHEY and CDR2 SVGAGI. CDR3 sequence (DNA): TGTGCCAGCAGGGGGGACAGGGTTACGACTGAAGCTTTCTTT. Its translation: CASRGDRVTTEAFF.

The chain employs TRBV6-4 and TRBJ2-2; 9 bases fit TRBD2. The length of the CDR3 is 14 residues. The J segment lost 4 bases and the V segment lost 3 bases, leaving 0 bases of the junction unmatched. The germline V gene encodes CDR1 MRHNA and CDR2 SNTAGT. Written as DNA, the CDR3 is TGTGCCAGCAGTGAGCGGGGGGGCACCGGGGAGCTGTTTTTT. Translation: CASSERGGTGELFF.

V is TRBV5-1 and J is TRBJ2-5; possibly TRBD1 for D (5 bases). This CDR3 is built from 15 residues. CDR1 is SGHRS, CDR2 YFSETQ, per germline. V was clipped by 4 bases and J by 5 bases, with 18 bases between them. DNA of the CDR3: TGCGCCAGCAGCCCTGGGGCCAGTCAGAGCGAGACCCAGTACTTC. Its protein is CASSPGASQSETQYF.

The chain combines TRBV28 with TRBJ1-1; D is ambiguous. Germline CDR1 is MDHEN and CDR2 is SYDVKM. V lost 6 bases and J lost 0, with 17 bases in between. The length of the CDR3 is 16 residues. The CDR3 here is CASRTGGETMNTEAFF. The CDR3 nucleotides are TGTGCCAGCAGGACGGGTGGAGAGACGATGAACACTGAAGCTTTCTTT.

J is TRBJ1-2 and V is TRBV9; TRBD1 matches 9 bases. Germline values: CDR1 SGDLS, CDR2 YYNGEE. The CDR3 sequence is 15 residues long. With 2 bases clipped from V and 3 bases from J, the junction kept 5 bases outside the gene matches. This chain's CDR3 is CASSVTGGPDYGYTF. CDR3 in DNA: TGTGCCAGCAGCGTTACAGGGGGCCCAGACTATGGCTACACCTTC.

The V call is TRBV10-3, the J call TRBJ1-2; 7 bases map to TRBD1. V lost 0 bases and J lost 4; bases outside the gene matches: 5. Germline V gene data show CDR1 as ENHRY and CDR2 as SYGVKD. CDR3 length: 15 residues. For the CDR3, the DNA is TGTGCCATCAGTGAGTCGGAGGGGGCAGGCTATGGCTACACCTTC. Its protein product is CAISESEGAGYGYTF.

This clone was recorded a few times. V gene TRBV19 combines with J gene TRBJ1-1; no definite D call. The CDR3 covers 13 residues. Germline CDR1 reads LNHDA; CDR2 reads SQIVND (reference sequence). V was pared by 5 bases and J by 4 bases, with 11 bases between. CDR3 residues: CASSPYPGTEAFF. CDR3 sequence (DNA): TGTGCCAGTAGTCCCTACCCGGGCACTGAAGCTTTCTTT.

The chain joins TRBV6-5 to TRBJ1-2; 9 nucleotides agree with TRBD1. The CDR3 consists of 15 residues. Germline CDR1 reads MNHEY; CDR2 reads SVGAGI. V gave up 6 bases and J gave up 7 bases; unmatched junction bases: 12. CDR3 amino acids: CASSRQDRGLSGYTF. The CDR3 DNA reads as TGTGCCAGCAGCCGCCAGGACAGGGGACTTAGTGGCTACACCTTC.

The chain carries TRBV5-6 and TRBJ1-5, with D possibly matching TRBD1 (5 bases). The CDR3 is made up of 15 amino acids. Trimming took off 0 bases at V and 4 bases at J, with 11 bases between the two ends. Germline CDR1 and CDR2: SGHDT and YYEEEE. The CDR3 here is CASSLGGISNQPQHF. DNA for the CDR3: TGTGCCAGCAGCTTGGGGGGGATTTCAAATCAGCCCCAGCATTTT.

The gene calls are TRBV19 and TRBJ1-5, with 8 bases aligning to TRBD1. CDR1 and CDR2 from the germline V gene are LNHDA and SQIVND (reference sequence). The CDR3 covers 13 residues. The trim removed 6 bases at V and 4 bases at J, leaving 2 bases unmatched. CDR3 sequence: CASRDRENQPQHF. The CDR3 DNA reads TGTGCCAGTAGGGACAGGGAGAATCAGCCCCAGCATTTT.

This clone was seen only once. The rearrangement links TRBV5-4 to TRBJ2-7, with D tentatively TRBD1 (6 bases). Germline CDR1 SGHNT, CDR2 YYREEE (reference sequence). V was shortened by 4 bases and J by 0 bases, with 14 bases between the two germline ends. This CDR3 contains 15 residues. The CDR3 sequence is CASSRQDVTSYEQYF. DNA of the CDR3: TGTGCCAGCAGCCGACAGGACGTAACCTCCTACGAGCAGTACTTC.

The gene calls are TRBV4-1 and TRBJ2-1; D gene uncertain. With 5 bases removed from V and 5 bases from J, the gap between germline ends came to 4 bases. The CDR3 is 11 amino acids. Germline CDR1 MGHRA, CDR2 YSYEKL. The CDR3 sequence is CASSRNNEQFF. CDR3 DNA: TGCGCCAGCAGCAGAAACAATGAGCAGTTCTTC.

The chain employs TRBV28 and TRBJ1-5; 7 nucleotides line up with TRBD1. The V and J ends lost 4 bases and 10 bases, in that order; junction bases with no gene match: 10. Germline CDR1 is MDHEN and CDR2 is SYDVKM. The CDR3 covers 14 residues. CDR3 protein: CASSSTTGSVPQHF. DNA for the CDR3: TGTGCCAGCAGTTCCACGACAGGGTCGGTCCCCCAGCATTTT.

The chain links TRBV5-4 to TRBJ2-3, with D perhaps TRBD2 (6 bases). Germline CDR1 is SGHNT and CDR2 is YYREEE (reference sequence). V lost 0 bases, J lost 4 bases, and 15 bases lay in between. The CDR3 consists of 16 residues. The CDR3 reads CASSLVAGSYADTQYF. In DNA, the CDR3 is TGTGCCAGCAGCTTGGTCGCGGGGTCGTACGCAGATACGCAGTATTTT.

This chain connects TRBV7-9 to TRBJ2-2; perhaps TRBD1 as D (6 bases). V was pared by 6 bases and J by 5 bases, with 13 bases between. Germline V gene lookup returns CDR1 SEHNR and CDR2 FQNEAQ (reference sequence). CDR3 length: 14 residues. The chain's CDR3 is CASSRSGATGELFF. In DNA form, the CDR3 reads TGTGCCAGCAGTCGCTCAGGGGCGACCGGGGAGCTGTTTTTT.

The chain joins TRBV7-6 to TRBJ1-5; 7 bases agree with TRBD1. J was trimmed by 1 base and V by 6 bases; bases with no gene match: 15. This CDR3 has 18 amino acids. In germline, CDR1 is SGHVS, CDR2 FNYEAQ. The CDR3 DNA follows: TGTGCCAGCAGTCCGATTGTGGGGACAGCGGAGAGCAATCAGCCCCAGCATTTT. Its translation: CASSPIVGTAESNQPQHF.

The chain links TRBV20-1 to TRBJ1-1, with D unresolved. CDR1 and CDR2 (germline): DFQATT, SNEGSKA (reference sequence). The CDR3 has 11 amino acids. Trimming removed 6 bases at V and 7 bases at J, with 12 bases between. CDR3 coding DNA: TGCAGTGCAACCAAGGGCGGTGAAGCTTTCTTT. Its translation: CSATKGGEAFF.

The CDR3 protein is CASSPSGGPDTQYF. The CDR3 coding sequence is TGTGCCAGCAGCCCAAGCGGGGGCCCAGATACGCAGTATTTT. The chain joins TRBV7-9 to TRBJ2-3, with 8 bases fitting TRBD2. The junction had 5 bases not matched to a gene; V was cut back by 5 bases and J by 4 bases. CDR3 size: 14 residues. Germline-derived CDR1 and CDR2 are SEHNR and FQNEAQ (reference sequence).

The chain uses TRBV9 and TRBJ1-5; possibly TRBD1 for D (6 bases). Germline V gene data show CDR1 as SGDLS and CDR2 as YYNGEE. The CDR3 is made up of 13 amino acids. V dropped 1 base and J dropped 6 bases, with 8 bases sitting between them. Written as DNA, the CDR3 is TGTGCCAGCAGCGTACAGGGGTTTCAGCCCCAGCATTTT. Protein sequence: CASSVQGFQPQHF.

The chain carries TRBV7-6 and TRBJ1-1; TRBD1 aligns across 7 bases. CDR3 length: 16 residues. Losses at the gene ends were 3 bases for V and 1 base for J; bases not matched to a gene: 8. Germline assignment: CDR1 SGHVS and CDR2 FNYEAQ. The CDR3 loop reads CASSLTRDRKNTEAFF. The CDR3 DNA reads as TGTGCCAGCAGCTTGACGCGGGACAGAAAGAACACTGAAGCTTTCTTT. The variable domain in full, with the rest retrieved from reference TRBV7-6 and TRBJ1-1, is GAGVSQSPRYKVTKRGQDVALRCDPISGHVSLYWYRQALGQGPEFLTYFNYEAQQDKSGLPNDRFSAERPEGSISTLTIQRTEQRDSAMYRCASSLTRDRKNTEAFFGQGTRLTVV.

V and J are TRBV6-6 and TRBJ2-1; TRBD1 matches at 11 bases. The CDR3 sequence is 15 residues long. V lost 2 bases, J lost 6 bases, and 3 bases stayed unmatched. In germline, CDR1 is MNHNY, CDR2 SVGAGI (reference sequence). Here the CDR3 DNA reads TGTGCCAGCAGTTACGGGACAGGGGGGACCAATGAGCAGTTCTTC. This encodes CASSYGTGGTNEQFF.

The chain uses TRBV5-5 and TRBJ2-1, with D maybe TRBD2 (5 bases). Germline V gene sequence: CDR1 SGHKS, CDR2 YYEKEE (reference sequence). CDR3 length equals 15 residues. Trimming removed 3 bases from V and 4 bases from J, with 14 bases in between. Here the CDR3 DNA reads TGTGCCAGCAGCTCGGAGGCGGGCCAATACAATGAGCAGTTCTTC. Protein: CASSSEAGQYNEQFF.

The V call is TRBV11-3, the J call TRBJ1-4; TRBD1 matches at 10 bases. V shed 5 bases and J 3 bases; nucleotides not matched to a gene: 6. The CDR3 has 16 amino acids. CDR1 is SGHNT, CDR2 YENEEA, per germline. The CDR3, as DNA: TGTGCCAGCAGCCCAGACAGGGGGCTTGCTAATGAAAAACTGTTTTTT. The encoded protein is CASSPDRGLANEKLFF.

The rearrangement joins TRBV25-1 to TRBJ1-2; possibly TRBD1 for D (6 bases). Trimming cost V 10 bases and J 4 bases, with 10 bases left between them. From germline, CDR1 is MGHDK and CDR2 SYGVNS. The CDR3 has 11 residues. The CDR3 protein is CAKQGAYGYTF. CDR3 sequence (DNA): TGTGCCAAACAGGGTGCCTATGGCTACACCTTC.

This clone was found a few times. The chain combines TRBV6-5 with TRBJ1-1; unclear D gene. The V gene lost 0 bases and the J gene lost 3 bases, with 5 bases spanning the gap. Germline lookup yields CDR1 MNHEY and CDR2 SVGAGI. This CDR3 contains 13 residues. CDR3 sequence reads: CASSYSEDTEAFF. DNA of the CDR3: TGTGCCAGCAGTTACTCAGAGGACACTGAAGCTTTCTTT.

The rearrangement joins TRBV5-4 to TRBJ1-6, with D unresolved. V dropped 0 bases and J dropped 5 bases, with 9 bases sitting between them. CDR1 SGHNT and CDR2 YYREEE come from the germline V gene (reference sequence). The CDR3 runs 15 residues. As DNA, the CDR3 is TGTGCCAGCAGCTTGGAGCCGGGGAATAATTCACCCCTCCACTTT. Protein: CASSLEPGNNSPLHF.